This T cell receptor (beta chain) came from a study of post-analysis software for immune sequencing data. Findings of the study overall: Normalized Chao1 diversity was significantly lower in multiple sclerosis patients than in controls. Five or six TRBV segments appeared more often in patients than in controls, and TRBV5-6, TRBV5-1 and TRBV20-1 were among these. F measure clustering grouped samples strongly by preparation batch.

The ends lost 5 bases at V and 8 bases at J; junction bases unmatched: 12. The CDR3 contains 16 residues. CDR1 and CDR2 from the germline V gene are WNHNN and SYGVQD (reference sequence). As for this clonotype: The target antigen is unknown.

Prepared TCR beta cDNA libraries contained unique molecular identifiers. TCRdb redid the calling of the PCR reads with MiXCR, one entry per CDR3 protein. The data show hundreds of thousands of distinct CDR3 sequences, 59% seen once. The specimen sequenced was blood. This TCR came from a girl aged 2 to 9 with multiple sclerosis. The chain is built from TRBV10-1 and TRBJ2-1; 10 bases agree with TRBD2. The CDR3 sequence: CASSPFLGLARDEQFF. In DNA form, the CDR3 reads TGCGCCAGCAGTCCCTTCCTGGGACTAGCGAGGGATGAGCAGTTCTTC.